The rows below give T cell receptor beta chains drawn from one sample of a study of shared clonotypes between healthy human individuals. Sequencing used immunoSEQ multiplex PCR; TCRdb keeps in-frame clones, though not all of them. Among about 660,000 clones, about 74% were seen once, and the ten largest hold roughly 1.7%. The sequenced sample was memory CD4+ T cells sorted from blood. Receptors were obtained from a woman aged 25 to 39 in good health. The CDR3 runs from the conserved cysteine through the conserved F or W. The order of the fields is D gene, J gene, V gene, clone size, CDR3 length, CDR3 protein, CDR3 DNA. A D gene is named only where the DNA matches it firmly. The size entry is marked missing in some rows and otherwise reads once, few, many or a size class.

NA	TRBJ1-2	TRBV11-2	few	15	CASSHSVGSSYGYTF	TGTGCCAGCAGCCACTCAGTAGGAAGCTCATATGGCTACACCTTC
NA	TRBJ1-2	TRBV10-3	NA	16	CAISEFLGQGSYGYTF	TGTGCCATCAGTGAATTTCTCGGGCAGGGCAGCTATGGCTACACCTTC
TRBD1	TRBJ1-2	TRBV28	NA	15	CASTGTGGANYGYTF	TGTGCCAGCACCGGGACAGGGGGGGCTAACTATGGCTACACCTTC
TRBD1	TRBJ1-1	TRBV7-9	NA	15	CASSLSGTAKTEAFF	TGTGCCAGCAGCCTAAGCGGGACAGCAAAAACTGAAGCTTTCTTT
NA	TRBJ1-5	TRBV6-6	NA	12	CASSYEDQPQHF	TGTGCCAGCAGTTACGAGGATCAGCCCCAGCATTTT
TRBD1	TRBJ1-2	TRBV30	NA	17	CAWHEMGQADPYYGYTF	TGTGCCTGGCACGAAATGGGACAGGCCGACCCGTACTATGGCTACACCTTC
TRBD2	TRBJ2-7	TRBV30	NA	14	CAWGLAGISYEQYF	TGTGCCTGGGGACTAGCGGGGATCTCCTACGAGCAGTACTTC
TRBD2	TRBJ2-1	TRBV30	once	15	CAWRGTSGRVNEQFF	TGTGCCTGGAGGGGGACTAGCGGGAGGGTCAATGAGCAGTTCTTC
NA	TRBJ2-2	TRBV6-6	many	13	CASSLFGPGELFF	TGTGCCAGCAGTTTATTCGGACCCGGGGAGCTGTTTTTT
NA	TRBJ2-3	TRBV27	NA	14	CASSLSGPPDTQYF	TGTGCCAGCAGTTTATCGGGTCCGCCAGATACGCAGTATTTT
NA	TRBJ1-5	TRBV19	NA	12	CASTRARQPQHF	TGTGCCAGTACCAGGGCACGTCAGCCCCAGCATTTT
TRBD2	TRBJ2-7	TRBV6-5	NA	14	CASKIAGFGYEQYF	TGTGCCAGCAAAATAGCGGGATTCGGGTACGAGCAGTACTTC
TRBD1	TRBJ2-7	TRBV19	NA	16	CASSRGQAGASYEQYF	TGTGCCAGTAGTAGAGGACAGGCGGGCGCCTCCTACGAGCAGTACTTC
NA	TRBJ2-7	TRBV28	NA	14	CASSLVQDSYEQYF	TGTGCCAGCAGTTTAGTACAGGACTCCTACGAGCAGTACTTC
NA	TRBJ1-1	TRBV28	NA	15	CASSTGSRRNTEAFF	TGTGCCAGCAGCACGGGATCCAGGAGGAACACTGAAGCTTTCTTT
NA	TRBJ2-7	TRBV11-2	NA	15	CASSSLDLNPPEQYF	TGTGCCAGCAGCTCTCTGGATTTAAACCCCCCCGAGCAGTACTTC
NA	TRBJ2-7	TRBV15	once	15	CATSRDPTEAYEQYF	TGTGCCACCAGCAGAGACCCCACAGAAGCCTACGAGCAGTACTTC
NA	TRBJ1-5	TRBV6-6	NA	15	CASSSRDPTNQPQHF	TGTGCCAGCAGTTCCCGGGACCCTACAAATCAGCCCCAGCATTTT
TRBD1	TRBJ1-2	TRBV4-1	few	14	CASSQVSGGYGYTF	TGCGCCAGCAGCCAAGTGTCAGGGGGCTATGGCTACACCTTC
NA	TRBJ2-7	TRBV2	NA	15	CASSDAAVQSYEQYF	TGTGCCAGCAGTGATGCGGCAGTGCAGTCCTACGAGCAGTACTTC
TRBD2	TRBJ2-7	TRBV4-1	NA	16	CASSQGLASGRYEQYF	TGCGCCAGCAGCCAAGGGCTAGCTAGCGGGAGGTACGAGCAGTACTTC
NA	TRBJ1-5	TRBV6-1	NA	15	CASSPSRAGNQPQHF	TGTGCCAGCAGCCCAAGCAGGGCGGGCAATCAGCCCCAGCATTTT
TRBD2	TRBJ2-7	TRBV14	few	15	CASSRGLAGSYEQYF	TGTGCCAGCAGCCGAGGACTAGCGGGATCCTACGAGCAGTACTTC
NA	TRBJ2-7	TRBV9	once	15	CASSVAPASLGEQYF	TGTGCCAGCAGCGTAGCCCCCGCTAGCTTGGGCGAGCAGTACTTC
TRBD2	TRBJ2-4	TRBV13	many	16	CASSSGLAGAKNIQYF	TGTGCCAGCAGCTCCGGACTAGCGGGGGCCAAAAACATTCAGTACTTC
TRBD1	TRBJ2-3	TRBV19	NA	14	CASRGQGTSDTQYF	TGTGCCAGTAGGGGACAGGGAACCTCCGATACGCAGTATTTT
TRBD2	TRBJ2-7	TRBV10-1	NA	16	CASSVRGREGPGEQYF	TGCGCCAGCAGTGTCCGGGGGCGGGAGGGACCCGGCGAGCAGTACTTC
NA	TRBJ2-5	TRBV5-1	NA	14	CASSGGRNQETQYF	TGCGCCAGCAGCGGGGGACGGAACCAAGAGACCCAGTACTTC